This TCR beta chain originates from a study of T-cell reconstitution after alpha-beta-depleted transplantation in children. Construction of the TCRbeta library involved unique molecular identifiers. TCRdb analysed the PCR reads with MiXCR anew, one entry per CDR3 protein. The sample shows some 450,000 distinct CDR3 sequences, over 40% of them seen only once. As to this clonotype: Its antigen remains unidentified.

Per the germline V gene, CDR1 is LNHNV and CDR2 is YYDKDF (reference sequence). The V gene end was trimmed by 5 bases and the J gene end by 6 bases; junction bases not matched to a gene: 6. There are 16 residues in the CDR3. Study conclusions and caveats: Several hundred expanded graft clones reportedly supplied alpha-beta T cells about two months after transplant. Among T cells one year after transplant, newly produced cells accounted for most counts and diversity. Elevated TCRbeta diversity at day 60 was traced, in some patients, to surviving recipient T cells and thymic progenitors.

This TCR was sampled from a girl between 2 and 10 years old with aplastic anemia, due to receive a stem cell transplant. This rearrangement joins TRBV15 to TRBJ2-3, with TRBD2 matching over 15 bases. The sequencing used PBMCs, collected before TCRalphabeta/CD19-depleted stem cell transplant. CDR3 DNA sequence: TGTGCCACCAGCGGGGGACTAGCGGGAGGCGACGATACGCAGTATTTT. Translating gives CATSGGLAGGDDTQYF. Filled out from reference TRBV15 and TRBJ2-3, the complete variable domain reads DAMVIQNPRYQVTQFGKPVTLSCSQTLNHNVMYWYQQKSSQAPKLLFHYYDKDFNNEADTPDNFQSRRPNTSFCFLDIRSPGLGDTAMYLCATSGGLAGGDDTQYFGPGTRLTVL.